The rows below give T cell receptor beta chains drawn from one sample of a study of shared clonotypes between healthy human individuals. TCRdb keeps only in-frame clones here, not all; method: immunoSEQ multiplex PCR. There are hundreds of thousands of clones in the sample; 75% to 85% occur only once, and roughly an eighth lies in the top ten. The sequencing sample was made of PBMCs. The receptors were gathered from a woman in her thirties or forties in good health. Some clones in this sample may be carry-over from other donors' samples. CDR3s include the opening cysteine and the closing phenylalanine or tryptophan. D genes are given only for firm matches.

TRBV6-4	TRBJ2-5	.	CASSEGQDQETQYF
TRBV30	TRBJ2-5	TRBD2	CAWTSGRAWQETQYF
TRBV28	TRBJ2-2	.	CASTAGSPSPGELFF
TRBV10-3	TRBJ2-5	.	CAISDPKEATEYF
TRBV4-2	TRBJ2-1	TRBD2	CASSQETSGGYNEQFF
TRBV2	TRBJ1-1	TRBD1	CASSTDRDTEAFF
TRBV7-9	TRBJ2-1	.	CASSATTSFVQNEQFF
TRBV6-1	TRBJ2-1	.	CASTQEAGAYNEQFF
TRBV28	TRBJ2-2	.	CASSPTAGELFF
TRBV29-1	TRBJ2-7	.	CSANLGAYEQYF
TRBV15	TRBJ2-7	TRBD1	CATSRDQGVPSYEQYF
TRBV16	TRBJ2-3	TRBD2	CASSQSRTSGHTDTQYF
TRBV7-8	TRBJ2-7	TRBD1	CASSTNRDSLYEQYF
TRBV13	TRBJ2-3	.	CASSMAGTQNTDTQYF
TRBV6-5	TRBJ1-2	.	CASRTPGGIGYTF
TRBV18	TRBJ1-5	.	CASSPQQGDQPQHF
TRBV11-2	TRBJ1-3	TRBD1	CASSRRGGSSGNTIYF
TRBV10-1	TRBJ2-1	TRBD2	CASATSGTIRQFF
TRBV4-1	TRBJ2-1	TRBD2	CASSREQGLAAGNEQFF
TRBV9	TRBJ2-1	TRBD2	CASSVGLADYNEQFF
TRBV6-5	TRBJ2-1	.	CASSYLGGEQFF
TRBV7-2	TRBJ2-1	.	CASSSGYNYNEQFF
TRBV28	TRBJ2-7	.	CASSGLQTYEQYF
TRBV27	TRBJ1-1	.	CASSSSSEAFF
TRBV7-9	TRBJ2-1	TRBD2	CASSPLRLAGDNEQFF
TRBV9	TRBJ2-5	.	CASSVDVGPGQETQYF
TRBV6-5	TRBJ1-1	TRBD1	CASSWTGNTEAFF
TRBV7-2	TRBJ2-1	TRBD2	CASSFAGGVSYNEQFF
TRBV10-3	TRBJ2-2	.	CAIIRENTGELFF
TRBV13	TRBJ2-1	TRBD2	CASSLGGGRYNNEQFF
TRBV5-1	TRBJ1-4	.	CASSPGTSGEKLFF
TRBV7-2	TRBJ2-5	TRBD2	CASQRGYQETQYF
TRBV19	TRBJ2-2	.	CASSIARGLTGELFF
TRBV19	TRBJ2-7	.	CASSMTARYEQYF
TRBV5-6	TRBJ2-3	.	CASSLYETSRTDTQYF
TRBV18	TRBJ1-1	.	CASSPSEAEAFF
TRBV28	TRBJ2-1	.	CASSLGTKQFF
TRBV14	TRBJ1-4	.	CASSPTYEKLFF
TRBV18	TRBJ2-5	.	CASSPDRAQETQYF
TRBV18	TRBJ1-1	TRBD1	CASSPTRGQGRTEAFF